The 17 T cell receptor beta chains reported below all come from one sample, sequenced in a study of blood T cell repertoires in COVID-19. Produced via immunoSEQ multiplex PCR; TCRdb's table is partial and in-frame only. This sample has under 30,000 clones, with about 90% found just once. The source material was peripheral blood. Source of these receptors: a human donor in a cohort sampled during active COVID-19.

The J gene is TRBJ1-5, the V gene TRBV6-4; D is possibly TRBD1 (6 bases). V lost 4 bases and J 0 bases, leaving 16 bases between the germline ends. Germline CDR1 and CDR2: MRHNA and SNTAGT. The CDR3 is made up of 17 amino acids. CDR3 region: CASSVVGRTDSNQPQHF. The CDR3 nucleotides read TGTGCCAGCAGTGTTGTAGGTAGGACAGATAGCAATCAGCCCCAGCATTTT.

The chain uses TRBV11-3 and TRBJ1-1; D is ambiguous. The CDR3 is 14 amino acids. V lost 5 bases to trimming and J lost 0 bases, with 10 bases between them. Germline V gives CDR1 SGHNT, CDR2 YENEEA. CDR3 loop: CASSPDGMNTEAFF. The CDR3 nucleotides read TGTGCCAGCAGCCCCGACGGGATGAACACTGAAGCTTTCTTT.

The chain has TRBV5-5 and TRBJ2-3; 14 bases agree with TRBD2. Germline V gives CDR1 SGHKS, CDR2 YYEKEE (reference sequence). This CDR3 is 17 amino acids long. The J segment lost 7 bases and the V segment lost 2 bases, leaving 9 bases of the junction unmatched. The CDR3 region is CASSFRLGLAGVHTQYF. CDR3 sequence (DNA): TGTGCCAGCAGCTTTCGCTTGGGACTAGCGGGAGTTCATACGCAGTATTTT.

The CDR3 region has the DNA TGTGCCAGTAGTATAGTGGGACAGGGACGCTCCTACAATGAGCAGTTCTTC. It yields the protein CASSIVGQGRSYNEQFF. The rearrangement links TRBV19 to TRBJ2-1; TRBD1 matches at 9 bases. Germline loops: CDR1 LNHDA, CDR2 SQIVND (reference sequence). V was pared by 1 base and J by 0 bases, with 4 bases of the junction left unmatched. This CDR3 has 17 residues.

The chain is built from TRBV7-6 and TRBJ2-7, with 15 bases lining up with TRBD2. The CDR3 is made up of 18 amino acids. CDR1 and CDR2 from the germline V gene are SGHVS and FNYEAQ. The trim removed 1 base at V and 4 bases at J, leaving 8 bases unmatched. CDR3 DNA: TGTGCCAGCAGCTTAGGGGTTGGGACTAGCGGGGGGATTTACGAGCAGTACTTC. The encoded protein is CASSLGVGTSGGIYEQYF.

The rearrangement links TRBV3-1 (or the pseudogene TRBV3-2) to TRBJ2-1, with D possibly being TRBD1 (6 bases). Germline CDR1 and CDR2: LGHDT and YNNKEL (reference sequence). V shed 1 base and J shed 7 bases, with 8 bases lying between them. This CDR3 region has 13 residues. CDR3 sequence: CASSQARGNEQFF. The CDR3 nucleotides read TGTGCCAGCAGCCAAGCGAGGGGGAATGAGCAGTTCTTC.

This rearrangement joins TRBV7-6 to TRBJ2-2, with a tentative D call TRBD1 (5 bases). The germline CDR1 and CDR2 sequences are SGHVS and FNYEAQ. The CDR3 runs to 15 residues. Trimming cost V 1 base and J 6 bases, with 12 bases left between them. CDR3 residues: CASSLVQGWPGELFF. The CDR3 DNA sequence: TGTGCCAGCAGCTTAGTGCAGGGTTGGCCCGGGGAGCTGTTTTTT.

The rearrangement links TRBV11-2 to TRBJ2-3; 10 bases fit TRBD1. Germline lookup yields CDR1 SGHAT and CDR2 FQNNGV. This CDR3 comprises 16 residues. Trimming removed 5 bases from V and 1 base from J; junction bases left unmatched: 6. CDR3 DNA sequence: TGTGCCAGCAGCGAGACAGGGGGCTACGGCACAGATACGCAGTATTTT. As protein: CASSETGGYGTDTQYF.

The genes are TRBV10-3 and TRBJ2-4; 8 positions agree with TRBD2. Germline V CDR1 and CDR2: ENHRY, SYGVKD. The J segment lost 1 base and the V segment lost 0 bases, leaving 8 bases of the junction unmatched. The length of the CDR3 is 18 residues. The DNA of the CDR3 is TGTGCCATCAGTGAGTCGACGGGAGGGGTGGGGGCCAAAAACATTCAGTACTTC. It codes for CAISESTGGVGAKNIQYF.

This clone was recorded a few times. The rearrangement uses TRBV30 and TRBJ1-5, with no clear D. CDR3 length equals 16 residues. Germline-derived CDR1 and CDR2 are GTSNPN and SVGIG (reference sequence). The V end lost 0 bases, the J end lost 2 bases, and 14 bases lay between the germline ends. CDR3: CAWSVEWGGGNQPQHF. The CDR3 DNA reads as TGTGCCTGGAGTGTTGAGTGGGGAGGAGGCAATCAGCCCCAGCATTTT.

The genes are TRBV9 and TRBJ2-3, with D possibly TRBD2 on 5 matching bases. Trimming stripped 4 bases from V and 4 bases from J, with 13 bases between. The germline CDR1 and CDR2 sequences are SGDLS and YYNGEE. This CDR3 comprises 14 residues. The CDR3 DNA reads as TGTGCCAGCAGCCTCTCCGGGAAAGCAGATACGCAGTATTTT. It is translated as CASSLSGKADTQYF. Full variable domain (rest looked up from reference TRBV9 and TRBJ2-3): DSGVTQTPKHLITATGQRVTLRCSPRSGDLSVYWYQQSLDQGLQFLIQYYNGEERAKGNILERFSAQQFPDLHSELNLSSLELGDSALYFCASSLSGKADTQYFGPGTRLTVL.

This chain links TRBV18 with TRBJ2-5; 9 bases are a match to TRBD2. J was trimmed by 5 bases and V by 0 bases; bases with no gene match: 22. Germline loops: CDR1 KGHSH, CDR2 LQKENI. CDR3 length: 21 residues. The CDR3 DNA sequence: TGTGCCAGCTCACCACCAAATCGGGCTAGCGGGACATTAAGCCGGGGGGAGACCCAGTACTTC. It codes for CASSPPNRASGTLSRGETQYF.

CDR3 bases: TGTGCCAGCAGCAAAGCGCATTTTCGACAGCTTAATGAAAAACTGTTTTTT. Translation gives CASSKAHFRQLNEKLFF. This sequence joins TRBV21-1 and TRBJ1-4; the table's TRBD1 call for D was not verified on the DNA. TRBV21-1 is a known pseudogene. The CDR3 spans 17 residues.

The rearrangement joins TRBV5-1 to TRBJ2-7; D gene uncertain. This CDR3 region has 13 residues. Germline-derived CDR1 and CDR2 are SGHRS and YFSETQ. Trimming stripped 7 bases from V and 4 bases from J, with 15 bases between. The DNA of the CDR3 is TGCGCCAGCTCCGTGACAAGGCAATACGAGCAGTACTTC. It yields the protein CASSVTRQYEQYF. Together with reference TRBV5-1 and TRBJ2-7, the CDR3 gives the full variable domain: KAGVTQTPRYLIKTRGQQVTLSCSPISGHRSVSWYQQTPGQGLQFLFEYFSETQRNKGNFPGRFSGRQFSNSRSEMNVSTLELGDSALYLCASSVTRQYEQYFGPGTRLTVT.

The rearrangement uses TRBV5-8 and TRBJ1-1; 7 nucleotides align to TRBD1. Trimming removed 4 bases from V and 0 bases from J; junction bases left unmatched: 3. This CDR3 comprises 14 residues. Per the germline V gene, CDR1 is SGHTS and CDR2 is YDEGEE. The CDR3 reads CASSPGTVNTEAFF. Here the CDR3 DNA reads TGTGCCAGCAGCCCCGGGACAGTGAACACTGAAGCTTTCTTT.

The genes are TRBV5-1 and TRBJ2-1, with D perhaps TRBD1 (5 bases). V was clipped by 4 bases and J by 4 bases, with 12 bases between them. The CDR3 runs to 14 residues. From germline, CDR1 is SGHRS and CDR2 YFSETQ. Here the CDR3 DNA reads TGCGCCAGCAGCCGCACCAGACAGTACAATGAGCAGTTCTTC. It specifies CASSRTRQYNEQFF.

This chain joins TRBV19 and TRBJ1-5; D uncertain. The CDR3 has 13 residues. Trimming removed 7 bases at V and 0 bases at J, with 7 bases between. In germline, CDR1 is LNHDA, CDR2 SQIVND (reference sequence). CDR3 loop: CASMGSSNQPQHF. The CDR3 DNA reads TGTGCCAGTATGGGGAGTAGCAATCAGCCCCAGCATTTT.